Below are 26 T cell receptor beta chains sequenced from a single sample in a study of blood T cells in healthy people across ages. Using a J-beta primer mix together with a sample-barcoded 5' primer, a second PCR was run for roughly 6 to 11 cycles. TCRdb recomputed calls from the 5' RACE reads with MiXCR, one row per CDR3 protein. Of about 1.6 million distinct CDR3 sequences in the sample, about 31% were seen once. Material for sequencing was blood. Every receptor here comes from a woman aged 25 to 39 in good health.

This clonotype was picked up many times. CDR3: CASSQAAQGNTEAFF. CDR3 nucleotides: TGCGCCAGCAGCCAAGCTGCCCAGGGGAACACTGAAGCTTTCTTT. This chain uses TRBV4-1 with TRBJ1-1; maybe TRBD1 (5 bases). V shed 1 base and J shed 1 base, with 10 bases lying between them. Germline V gene lookup returns CDR1 MGHRA and CDR2 YSYEKL. The CDR3 consists of 15 residues.

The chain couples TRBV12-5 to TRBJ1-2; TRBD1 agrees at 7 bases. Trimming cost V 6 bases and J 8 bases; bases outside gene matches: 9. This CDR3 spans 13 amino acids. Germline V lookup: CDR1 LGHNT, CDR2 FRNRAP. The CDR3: CASGNRDRQGYTF. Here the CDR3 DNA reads TGTGCTAGTGGGAACCGGGACAGACAAGGCTACACCTTC.

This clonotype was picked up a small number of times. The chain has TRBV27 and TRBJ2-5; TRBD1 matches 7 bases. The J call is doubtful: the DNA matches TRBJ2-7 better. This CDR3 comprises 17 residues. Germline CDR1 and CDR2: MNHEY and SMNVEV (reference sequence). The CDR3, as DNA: TGTGCCAGCAGTTCGACCGTTTTTACCGGGACAGCTTACGAGCAGTACTTC. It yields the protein CASSSTVFTGTAYEQYF.

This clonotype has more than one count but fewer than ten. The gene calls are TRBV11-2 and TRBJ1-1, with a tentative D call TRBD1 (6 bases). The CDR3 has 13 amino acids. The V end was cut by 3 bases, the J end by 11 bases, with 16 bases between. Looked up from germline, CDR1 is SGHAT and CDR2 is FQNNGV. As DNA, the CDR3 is TGTGCCAGCAGCTTCGGCAGGGGCGGATTCGCTTTCTTT. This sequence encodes CASSFGRGGFAFF.

The CDR3 loop is CASSRWLAGAWDEQFF. The CDR3 nucleotides read TGTGCCAGCAGCCGCTGGCTAGCGGGGGCTTGGGATGAGCAGTTCTTC. The V gene is TRBV12-3 or TRBV12-4, the J gene TRBJ2-1, with 10 bases matching TRBD2. The V gene end was trimmed by 6 bases and the J gene end by 8 bases; junction bases not matched to a gene: 13. CDR3 length: 16 residues.

CDR3 in amino acids: CASSFNPGMNTEAFF. The DNA for the CDR3 is TGTGCCAGCAGTTTCAATCCAGGAATGAACACTGAAGCTTTCTTT. The chain uses TRBV12-3 or TRBV12-4 and TRBJ1-1; D remains unclear. V was shortened by 3 bases and J by 0 bases, with 11 bases between the two germline ends. The CDR3 has 15 amino acids.

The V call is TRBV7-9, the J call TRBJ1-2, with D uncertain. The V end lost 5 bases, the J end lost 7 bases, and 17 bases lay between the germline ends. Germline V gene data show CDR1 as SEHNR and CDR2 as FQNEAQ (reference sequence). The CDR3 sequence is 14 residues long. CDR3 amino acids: CASSDSWDKGGYTF. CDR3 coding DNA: TGTGCCAGCAGCGACTCATGGGATAAGGGTGGCTACACCTTC.

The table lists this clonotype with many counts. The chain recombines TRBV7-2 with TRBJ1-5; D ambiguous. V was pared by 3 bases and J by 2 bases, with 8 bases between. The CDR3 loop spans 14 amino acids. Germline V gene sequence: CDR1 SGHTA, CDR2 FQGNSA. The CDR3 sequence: CASSLSAGNQPQHF. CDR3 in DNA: TGTGCCAGCAGCTTGTCGGCTGGCAATCAGCCCCAGCATTTT.

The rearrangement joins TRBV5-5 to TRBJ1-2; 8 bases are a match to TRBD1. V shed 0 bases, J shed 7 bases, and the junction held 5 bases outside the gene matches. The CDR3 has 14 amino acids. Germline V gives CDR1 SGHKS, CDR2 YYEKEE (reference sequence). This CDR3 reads CASSLGSGGSGYTF. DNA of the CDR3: TGTGCCAGCAGCTTGGGATCAGGGGGCAGTGGCTACACCTTC.

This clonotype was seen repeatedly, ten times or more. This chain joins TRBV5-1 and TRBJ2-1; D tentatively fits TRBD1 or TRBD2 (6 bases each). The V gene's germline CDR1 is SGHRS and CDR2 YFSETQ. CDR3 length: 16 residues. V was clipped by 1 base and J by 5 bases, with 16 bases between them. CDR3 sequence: CASSLLAGGPNNEQFF. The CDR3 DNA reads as TGCGCCAGCAGCTTGCTTGCCGGGGGCCCAAACAATGAGCAGTTCTTC.

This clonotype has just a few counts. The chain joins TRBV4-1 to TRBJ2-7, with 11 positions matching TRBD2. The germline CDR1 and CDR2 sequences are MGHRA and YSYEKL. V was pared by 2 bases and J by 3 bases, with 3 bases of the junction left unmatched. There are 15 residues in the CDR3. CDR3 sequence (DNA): TGCGCCAGCAGCCAACCGGGACTAGCGGACTACGAGCAGTACTTC. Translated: CASSQPGLADYEQYF.

The DNA for the CDR3 is TGTGCCACCAGTGACTCGACAGGGCCCAACCAAGAGACCCAGTACTTC. This gives the protein CATSDSTGPNQETQYF. V is TRBV24-1 and J is TRBJ2-5, with 7 nucleotides matching TRBD1. The ends lost 4 bases at V and 0 bases at J; junction bases unmatched: 7. The CDR3 sequence is 16 residues long. Germline V gene lookup returns CDR1 KGHDR and CDR2 SFDVKD.

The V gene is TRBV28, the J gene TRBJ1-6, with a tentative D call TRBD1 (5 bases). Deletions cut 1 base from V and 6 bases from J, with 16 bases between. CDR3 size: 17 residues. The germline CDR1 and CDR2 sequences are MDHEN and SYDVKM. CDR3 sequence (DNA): TGTGCCAGCAGTTTATCCCAGGGTCCCTTATCTAATTCACCCCTCCACTTT. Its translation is CASSLSQGPLSNSPLHF.

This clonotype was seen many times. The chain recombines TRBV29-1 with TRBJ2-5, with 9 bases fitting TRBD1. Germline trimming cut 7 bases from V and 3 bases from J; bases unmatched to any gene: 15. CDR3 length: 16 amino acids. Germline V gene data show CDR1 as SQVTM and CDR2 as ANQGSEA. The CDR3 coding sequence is TGCAGCGCCCAGAGTCCCGGGACAGGGACCAAAGAGACCCAGTACTTC. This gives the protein CSAQSPGTGTKETQYF.

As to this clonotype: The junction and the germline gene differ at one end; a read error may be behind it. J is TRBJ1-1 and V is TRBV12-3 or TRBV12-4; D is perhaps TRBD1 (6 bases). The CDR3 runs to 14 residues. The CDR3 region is CACSSTGGITEAFF. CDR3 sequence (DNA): TGTGCCTGCAGTTCGACAGGTGGGATCACTGAAGCTTTCTTT.

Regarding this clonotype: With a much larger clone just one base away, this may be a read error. CDR3 protein: CAISECEGAASEQYF. In DNA form, the CDR3 reads TGTGCCATCAGTGAGTGCGAAGGGGCCGCGAGCGAGCAGTACTTC. The chain joins TRBV10-3 to TRBJ2-4; D possibly corresponds to TRBD1 (5 bases). The DNA end is more similar to TRBJ2-7, so the J call may be wrong. The CDR3 runs 15 residues. Germline V gene data show CDR1 as ENHRY and CDR2 as SYGVKD.

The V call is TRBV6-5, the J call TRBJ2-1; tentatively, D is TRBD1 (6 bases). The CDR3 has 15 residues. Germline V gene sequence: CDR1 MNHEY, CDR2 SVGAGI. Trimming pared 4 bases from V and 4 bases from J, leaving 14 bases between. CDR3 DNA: TGTGCCAGCAGTTCAGATTGGGGGCTTTACAATGAGCAGTTCTTC. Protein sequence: CASSSDWGLYNEQFF.

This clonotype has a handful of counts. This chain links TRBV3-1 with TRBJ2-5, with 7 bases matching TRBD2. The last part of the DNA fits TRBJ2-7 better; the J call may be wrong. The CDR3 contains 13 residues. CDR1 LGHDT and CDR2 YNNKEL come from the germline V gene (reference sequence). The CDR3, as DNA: TGTGCCAGCAGCCCTGGACTAGTGGACGAGCAGTACTTC. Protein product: CASSPGLVDEQYF.

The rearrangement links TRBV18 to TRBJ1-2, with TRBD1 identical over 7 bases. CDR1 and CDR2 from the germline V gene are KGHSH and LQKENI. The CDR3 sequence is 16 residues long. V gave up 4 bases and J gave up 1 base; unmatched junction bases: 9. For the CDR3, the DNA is TGTGCCAGCTCACTGCTCTCCGGGACAGATAACTATGGCTACACCTTC. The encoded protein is CASSLLSGTDNYGYTF.

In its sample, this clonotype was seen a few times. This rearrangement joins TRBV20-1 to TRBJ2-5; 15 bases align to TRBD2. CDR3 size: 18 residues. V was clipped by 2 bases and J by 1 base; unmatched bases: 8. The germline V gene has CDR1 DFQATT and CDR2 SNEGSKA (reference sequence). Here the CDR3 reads CSARLWTSGRALQETQYF. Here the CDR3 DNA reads TGCAGTGCTAGATTATGGACTAGCGGGAGGGCCCTCCAAGAGACCCAGTACTTC.

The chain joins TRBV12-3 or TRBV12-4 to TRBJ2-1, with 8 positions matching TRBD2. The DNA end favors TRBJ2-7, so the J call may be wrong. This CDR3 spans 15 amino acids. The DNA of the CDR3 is TGTGCCAGCAGTTTGAGCGGGGGTTCCTACAATGAGCAGTACTTC. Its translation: CASSLSGGSYNEQYF.

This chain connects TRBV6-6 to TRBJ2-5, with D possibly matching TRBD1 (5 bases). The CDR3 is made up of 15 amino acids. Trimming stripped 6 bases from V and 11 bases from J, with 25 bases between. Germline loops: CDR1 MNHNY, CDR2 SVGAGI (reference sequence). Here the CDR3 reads CASSPASGLTGEQYF. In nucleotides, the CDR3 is TGTGCCAGCAGCCCGGCCTCAGGGTTAACAGGAGAGCAGTACTTC.

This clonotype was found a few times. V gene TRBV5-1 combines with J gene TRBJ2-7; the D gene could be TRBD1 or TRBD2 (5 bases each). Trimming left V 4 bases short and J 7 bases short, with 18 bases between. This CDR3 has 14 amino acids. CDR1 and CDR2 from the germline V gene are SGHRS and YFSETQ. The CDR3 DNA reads TGCGCCAGCAGCCGCAGGGTAGATCCGGGGGAGCAGTACTTC. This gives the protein CASSRRVDPGEQYF. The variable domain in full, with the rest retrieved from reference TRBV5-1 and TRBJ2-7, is KAGVTQTPRYLIKTRGQQVTLSCSPISGHRSVSWYQQTPGQGLQFLFEYFSETQRNKGNFPGRFSGRQFSNSRSEMNVSTLELGDSALYLCASSRRVDPGEQYFGPGTRLTVT.

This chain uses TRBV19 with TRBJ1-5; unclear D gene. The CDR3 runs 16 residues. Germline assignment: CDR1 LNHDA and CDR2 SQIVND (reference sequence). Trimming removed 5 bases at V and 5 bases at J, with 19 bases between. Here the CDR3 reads CASSPNVGQRDQPQHF. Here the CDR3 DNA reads TGTGCCAGTAGTCCGAATGTGGGCCAGAGGGATCAGCCCCAGCATTTT.

The CDR3 sequence: CSVDNGPWGYTF. Written as DNA, the CDR3 is TGCAGCGTTGATAACGGCCCCTGGGGCTACACCTTC. V and J are TRBV29-1 and TRBJ1-2, with unresolved D. Germline-derived CDR1 and CDR2 are SQVTM and ANQGSEA. V was clipped by 3 bases and J by 8 bases, with 13 bases between them. This CDR3 contains 12 residues.

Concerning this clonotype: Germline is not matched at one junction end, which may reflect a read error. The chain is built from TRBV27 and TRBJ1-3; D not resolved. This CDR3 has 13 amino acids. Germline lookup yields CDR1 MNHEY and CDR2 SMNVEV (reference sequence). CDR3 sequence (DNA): TGTGCCAGCAGTTTGGTTTCTGGAAACACTATATATTTT. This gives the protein CASSLVSGNTIYF.